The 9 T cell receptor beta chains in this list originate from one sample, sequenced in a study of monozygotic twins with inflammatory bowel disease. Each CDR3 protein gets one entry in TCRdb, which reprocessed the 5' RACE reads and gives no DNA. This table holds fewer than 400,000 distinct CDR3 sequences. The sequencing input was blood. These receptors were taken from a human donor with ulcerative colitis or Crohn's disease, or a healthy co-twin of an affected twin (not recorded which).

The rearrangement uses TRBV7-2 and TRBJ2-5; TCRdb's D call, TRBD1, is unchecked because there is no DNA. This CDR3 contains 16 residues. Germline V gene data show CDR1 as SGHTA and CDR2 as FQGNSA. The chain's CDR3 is CASSFPLSGDPKTQYF.

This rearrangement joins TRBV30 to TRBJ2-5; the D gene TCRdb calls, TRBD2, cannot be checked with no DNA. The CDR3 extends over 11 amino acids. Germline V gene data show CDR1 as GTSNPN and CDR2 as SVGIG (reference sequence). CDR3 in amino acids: CAGRREETQYF.

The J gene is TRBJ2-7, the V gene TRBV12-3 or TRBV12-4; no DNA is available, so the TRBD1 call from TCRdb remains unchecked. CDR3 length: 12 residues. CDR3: CASSPRRVEQYF.

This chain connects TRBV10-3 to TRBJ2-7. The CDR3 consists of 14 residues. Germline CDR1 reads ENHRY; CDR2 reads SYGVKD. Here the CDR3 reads CAISYTVGTYEQYF.

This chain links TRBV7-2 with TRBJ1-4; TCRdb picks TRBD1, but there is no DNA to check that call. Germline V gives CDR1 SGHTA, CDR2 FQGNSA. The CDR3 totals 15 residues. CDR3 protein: CASSPNTGLGEKLFF.

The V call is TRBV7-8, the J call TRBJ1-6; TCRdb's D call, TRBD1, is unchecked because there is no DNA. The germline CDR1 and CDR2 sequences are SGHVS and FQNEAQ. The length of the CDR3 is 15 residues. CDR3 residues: CASSVDRVLNSPLHF.

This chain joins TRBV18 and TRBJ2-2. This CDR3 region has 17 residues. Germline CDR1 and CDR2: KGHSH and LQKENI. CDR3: CASSPPGIAYHTGELFF.

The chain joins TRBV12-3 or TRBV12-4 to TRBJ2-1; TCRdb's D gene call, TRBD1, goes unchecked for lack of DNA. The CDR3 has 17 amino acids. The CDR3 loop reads CASSLWLAGGGRNEQFF.

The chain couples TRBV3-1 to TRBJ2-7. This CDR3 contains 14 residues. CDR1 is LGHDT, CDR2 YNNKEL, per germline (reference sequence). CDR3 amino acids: CASSQVRTSYEQYF.